These 32 T cell receptor beta chains share one sample of origin, sequenced in a study of CD8+ T cells in alopecia areata. The treatment was: oral pan-JAK inhibitor, 5-10 mg twice daily. After isolation, RNA underwent reverse transcription to generate cDNA as the sequencing template. Profiled with immunoSEQ multiplex PCR; TCRdb holds only in-frame clones, not every one. The top ten hold 4% to 5% of the sample, which has more than 200,000 clones, 55% to 70% seen once. This sample comprised CD4+ T cells sorted from blood, obtained at week 4, from a patient treated with tofacitinib. The receptor source for this set is a human donor with alopecia areata.

This clone showed up just a few times. The chain has TRBV7-2 and TRBJ2-5, with D maybe TRBD1 (5 bases). The V end lost 2 bases, the J end lost 5 bases, and 9 bases lay between the germline ends. CDR3 length: 13 residues. Germline V gene data show CDR1 as SGHTA and CDR2 as FQGNSA. This chain's CDR3 is CASSLTRAETQYF. DNA of the CDR3: TGTGCCAGCAGCTTAACCAGGGCGGAGACCCAGTACTTC.

The J gene is TRBJ2-4, the V gene TRBV19; the match to TRBD2 covers 7 bases. J gave up 7 bases and V 7 bases, and 13 bases lay outside the gene matches. The CDR3 runs 15 residues. The germline gives CDR1 LNHDA, CDR2 SQIVND (reference sequence). This CDR3 reads CASTPEGRVRNIQYF. CDR3 coding DNA: TGTGCCAGTACCCCAGAGGGGAGGGTCCGGAACATTCAGTACTTC.

The chain joins TRBV15 to TRBJ2-7; unclear D gene. V dropped 0 bases and J dropped 10 bases, with 10 bases sitting between them. Germline V CDR1 and CDR2: LNHNV, YYDKDF (reference sequence). This CDR3 is built from 12 residues. CDR3 amino acids: CATSRDRAVQYF. DNA for the CDR3: TGTGCCACCAGCAGAGATCGGGCTGTACAGTACTTC.

The chain combines TRBV5-1 with TRBJ2-6; D not certain. The CDR3 has 14 residues. With 5 bases removed from V and 0 bases from J, the gap between germline ends came to 6 bases. Germline V lookup: CDR1 SGHRS, CDR2 YFSETQ. CDR3 DNA sequence: TGCGCCAGCAGTCTCCCCTCTGGGGCCAACGTCCTGACTTTC. Encoded protein: CASSLPSGANVLTF.

The chain recombines TRBV15 with TRBJ1-1, with a tentative D call TRBD1 (6 bases). The V gene's germline CDR1 is LNHNV and CDR2 YYDKDF (reference sequence). CDR3 length: 15 residues. V lost 0 bases, J lost 4 bases, and 12 bases lay in between. The DNA of the CDR3 is TGTGCCACCAGCAGAGATCAGGGGTTGGGCACTGAAGCTTTCTTT. Its protein product is CATSRDQGLGTEAFF.

The rearrangement links TRBV2 to TRBJ1-2, with 12 bases identical to TRBD1. Germline CDR1 reads SNHLY; CDR2 reads FYNNEI. With V trimmed by 7 bases and J by 4 bases, 13 bases remained unmatched. The CDR3 loop spans 17 amino acids. DNA of the CDR3: TGTGCCAGCACCCAAGATGCCGGGACAGGGGGCGGCTATGGCTACACCTTC. Encoded protein: CASTQDAGTGGGYGYTF.

The chain uses TRBV7-9 and TRBJ2-3; either TRBD1 or TRBD2 may fit D (5 bases each). Per germline, CDR1 SEHNR and CDR2 FQNEAQ (reference sequence). The CDR3 extends over 15 amino acids. Deletions cut 4 bases from V and 4 bases from J, with 15 bases between. CDR3: CASSSGTPSPDTQYF. CDR3 nucleotides: TGTGCCAGCAGCTCCGGGACGCCCAGCCCAGATACGCAGTATTTT.

This chain connects TRBV2 to TRBJ2-7; 8 bases are a match to TRBD2. The CDR3 spans 13 residues. Germline CDR1 and CDR2: SNHLY and FYNNEI. Germline trimming cut 9 bases from V and 6 bases from J; bases unmatched to any gene: 10. CDR3 amino acids: CASRKDGGAEQYF. For the CDR3, the DNA is TGTGCCAGTCGAAAGGACGGGGGGGCCGAGCAGTACTTC.

This clone was counted a few times. V gene TRBV30 combines with J gene TRBJ2-1; TRBD2 agrees at 11 bases. V shed 1 base, J shed 4 bases, and the junction held 15 bases outside the gene matches. Per germline, CDR1 GTSNPN and CDR2 SVGIG (reference sequence). The CDR3 loop spans 19 amino acids. CDR3 protein: CAWSGSAGISGGAYNEQFF. As DNA, the CDR3 is TGTGCCTGGAGTGGATCGGCAGGGATTAGCGGGGGGGCTTACAATGAGCAGTTCTTC.

The chain links TRBV5-1 to TRBJ2-5; D is possibly TRBD2 (6 bases). Between the trimmed V and J ends, which lost 0 bases and 1 base, there was a span of 13 bases. The CDR3 has 16 residues. The germline gives CDR1 SGHRS, CDR2 YFSETQ. The CDR3 protein is CASSLGLRELQETQYF. Written as DNA, the CDR3 is TGCGCCAGCAGCTTGGGGTTGCGGGAACTCCAAGAGACCCAGTACTTC.

The rearrangement uses TRBV15 and TRBJ1-5, with D possibly being TRBD1 (5 bases). The CDR3 is 14 residues long. Germline loops: CDR1 LNHNV, CDR2 YYDKDF (reference sequence). V was trimmed by 3 bases and J by 3 bases, leaving 9 bases between them. CDR3 nucleotides: TGTGCCACCAGCAGCCAGACAGACAATCAGCCCCAGCATTTT. The encoded protein is CATSSQTDNQPQHF.

J is TRBJ2-3 and V is TRBV10-3; 8 positions match TRBD2. Looked up from germline, CDR1 is ENHRY and CDR2 is SYGVKD. The CDR3 is 15 residues long. V lost 10 bases, J lost 0 bases, and 9 bases stayed unmatched. In DNA form, the CDR3 reads TGTGCCAGCGGTGATAGCGGGGAGAGCACAGATACGCAGTATTTT. Protein product: CASGDSGESTDTQYF.

J is TRBJ1-6 and V is TRBV4-3; 8 nucleotides match TRBD1. This CDR3 has 18 amino acids. J lost 7 bases, V lost 2 bases, and 13 bases had no gene match. The V gene's germline CDR1 is LGHNA and CDR2 YSLEER. Written as DNA, the CDR3 is TGCGCCAGCAGCCAAAAGGGGACAGGCTGGCTATGGAATTCACCCCTCCACTTT. This translates into CASSQKGTGWLWNSPLHF.

V gene TRBV15 combines with J gene TRBJ1-2; 9 bases line up with TRBD1. Trimming removed 3 bases from V and 4 bases from J; junction bases left unmatched: 9. The CDR3 spans 16 residues. Germline V CDR1 and CDR2: LNHNV, YYDKDF (reference sequence). CDR3 sequence reads: CATSSGQGSVVYGYTF. DNA for the CDR3: TGTGCCACCAGCAGCGGACAGGGGTCTGTTGTCTATGGCTACACCTTC.

The chain employs TRBV15 and TRBJ1-4; unclear D gene. There are 12 residues in the CDR3. CDR1 and CDR2 (germline): LNHNV, YYDKDF (reference sequence). Trimming took 8 bases from V and 7 from J, leaving 11 bases between them. CDR3 in amino acids: CATSTAGEKLFF. CDR3 in DNA: TGTGCCACCTCAACTGCGGGTGAAAAACTGTTTTTT.

This clone occurred a few times. The same CDR3 is also encoded by other DNA sequences in this sample. The V call is TRBV29-1, the J call TRBJ1-2; D gene uncertain. This CDR3 is 11 amino acids long. Germline CDR1 SQVTM, CDR2 ANQGSEA. The germline V and J ends were trimmed by 4 bases and 2 bases, with 5 bases remaining between them. CDR3 protein: CSVGGNYGYTF. DNA of the CDR3: TGCAGCGTTGGAGGGAACTATGGCTACACCTTC.

This rearrangement joins TRBV5-4 to TRBJ2-3; D is ambiguous. CDR3 size: 15 residues. Germline CDR1 reads SGHNT; CDR2 reads YYREEE (reference sequence). The ends were cut back, 0 bases at V and 6 bases at J, with 14 bases in the middle. The CDR3 coding sequence is TGTGCCAGCAGCTTGGAGGCTTCCTCCGCGGATACGCAGTATTTT. Translating it yields CASSLEASSADTQYF.

The chain employs TRBV30 and TRBJ2-2; D possibly corresponds to TRBD2 (6 bases). Germline V CDR1 and CDR2: GTSNPN, SVGIG (reference sequence). The CDR3 is made up of 13 amino acids. V was shortened by 3 bases and J by 1 base, with 6 bases between the two germline ends. For the CDR3, the DNA is TGTGCCTGGAGGCGGGGGAACACCGGGGAGCTGTTTTTT. This sequence encodes CAWRRGNTGELFF.

Only a few counts were recorded for this clone. The chain couples TRBV7-2 to TRBJ2-2; possible D gene TRBD1, 6 bases. The CDR3 is 15 amino acids. CDR1 is SGHTA, CDR2 FQGNSA, per germline. The V end was cut by 5 bases, the J end by 6 bases, with 16 bases between. CDR3 DNA: TGTGCCAGCAGCCTATCCGTGGGGACACCCGGGGAGCTGTTTTTT. Protein product: CASSLSVGTPGELFF.

There are a few counts of this clone. The genes are TRBV11-2 and TRBJ1-2; D uncertain. This CDR3 is built from 13 residues. Germline V gives CDR1 SGHAT, CDR2 FQNNGV. The V and J ends lost 5 bases and 8 bases respectively, with 15 bases between them. The CDR3 bases are TGTGCCAGCAGCCCTAGTCAGCGCGGGGGCTACACCTTC. Translated, it gives CASSPSQRGGYTF.

This clone was detected a few times. This sequence joins TRBV9 and TRBJ2-1; no clear D. V shed 0 bases and J shed 6 bases, with 13 bases lying between them. CDR1 and CDR2 (germline): SGDLS, YYNGEE. The CDR3 has 15 residues. CDR3 sequence (DNA): TGTGCCAGCAGCGTAGCCCCAAAACTTGGCAATGAGCAGTTCTTC. Translated, it gives CASSVAPKLGNEQFF.

This clone has a handful of counts. V usage is TRBV2 and J usage is TRBJ2-3, with 7 bases that match TRBD2. The CDR3 loop spans 15 amino acids. V trimming: 6 bases; J trimming: 6 bases; junction bases outside the gene matches: 12. Germline V gene sequence: CDR1 SNHLY, CDR2 FYNNEI. The CDR3 region is CASSGTVTGRDTQYF. The DNA of the CDR3 is TGTGCCAGCAGCGGCACGGTAACCGGGAGGGATACGCAGTATTTT.

V usage is TRBV30 and J usage is TRBJ1-1; TRBD1 matches at 12 bases. The CDR3 runs 13 residues. With 3 bases clipped from V and 7 bases from J, the junction kept 3 bases outside the gene matches. Germline V CDR1 and CDR2: GTSNPN, SVGIG (reference sequence). The CDR3: CAWRGQGAGEAFF. Here the CDR3 DNA reads TGTGCCTGGAGGGGACAGGGGGCAGGTGAAGCTTTCTTT. The whole variable domain, filled in from reference TRBV30 and TRBJ1-1, reads SQTIHQWPATLVQPVGSPLSLECTVEGTSNPNLYWYRQAAGRGLQLLFYSVGIGQISSEVPQNLSASRPQDRQFILSSKKLLLSDSGFYLCAWRGQGAGEAFFGQGTRLTVV.

V and J are TRBV5-8 and TRBJ2-1; either TRBD1 or TRBD2 may fit D (5 bases each). The CDR3 is 15 amino acids. The V end was cut by 0 bases, the J end by 6 bases, with 13 bases between. CDR1 is SGHTS, CDR2 YDEGEE, per germline. The CDR3 bases are TGTGCCAGCAGCTTGGTCCTACTCGGGGCCAATGAGCAGTTCTTC. Its protein is CASSLVLLGANEQFF. Based on the CDR3 plus reference TRBV5-8 and TRBJ2-1, the full variable domain is EAGVTQSPTHLIKTRGQQATLRCSPISGHTSVYWYQQALGLGLQFLLWYDEGEERNRGNFPPRFSGRQFPNYSSELNVNALELEDSALYLCASSLVLLGANEQFFGPGTRLTVL.

The chain combines TRBV15 with TRBJ2-3; D call uncertain. Germline CDR1 and CDR2: LNHNV and YYDKDF (reference sequence). Trimming took 0 bases from V and 2 from J, leaving 6 bases between them. The CDR3 consists of 14 residues. The CDR3 DNA follows: TGTGCCACCAGCAGAGAAAGAGCCACAGATACGCAGTATTTT. Translated, it gives CATSRERATDTQYF.

The chain uses TRBV7-2 and TRBJ1-5; D is unresolved. CDR1 and CDR2 (germline): SGHTA, FQGNSA. This CDR3 has 16 residues. Trimming took off 1 base at V and 1 base at J, with 11 bases between the two ends. For the CDR3, the DNA is TGTGCCAGCAGCTTAGGGGGAGGAAGGAGCAATCAGCCCCAGCATTTT. Amino acid sequence: CASSLGGGRSNQPQHF.

This clone was counted only a few times. This chain connects TRBV19 to TRBJ2-5, with 8 bases aligning to TRBD2. This CDR3 region has 15 residues. Germline V CDR1 and CDR2: LNHDA, SQIVND (reference sequence). V was pared by 4 bases and J by 5 bases, with 9 bases of the junction left unmatched. CDR3 in DNA: TGTGCCAGTAGTACAGCCGGGGGGGCCGGGGAGACCCAGTACTTC. This translates into CASSTAGGAGETQYF. The full variable domain, its missing parts supplied by reference TRBV19 and TRBJ2-5, is DGGITQSPKYLFRKEGQNVTLSCEQNLNHDAMYWYRQDPGQGLRLIYYSQIVNDFQKGDIAEGYSVSREKKESFPLTVTSAQKNPTAFYLCASSTAGGAGETQYFGPGTRLLVL.

The genes are TRBV5-1 and TRBJ2-4; 8 bases map to TRBD1. V lost 3 bases and J lost 5; bases outside the gene matches: 4. The CDR3 sequence is 14 residues long. The V gene's germline CDR1 is SGHRS and CDR2 YFSETQ. The CDR3 is CASSSRGQENIQYF. For the CDR3, the DNA is TGCGCCAGCAGCTCCCGGGGACAGGAAAACATTCAGTACTTC.

This clone has just a few counts. This chain links TRBV7-2 with TRBJ2-7; unclear D gene. The CDR3 loop spans 15 amino acids. V was pared by 0 bases and J by 6 bases, with 15 bases between. Germline-derived CDR1 and CDR2 are SGHTA and FQGNSA. CDR3 in amino acids: CASSLAVGLKGEQYF. DNA of the CDR3: TGTGCCAGCAGCTTAGCGGTAGGGTTGAAGGGCGAGCAGTACTTC.

The CDR3 loop is CASSQLRTASSPLHF. CDR3 DNA: TGCGCCAGCAGTCAATTGAGGACAGCCAGTTCACCCCTCCACTTT. The chain joins TRBV23-1 to TRBJ1-6; the D gene is possibly TRBD1 (6 bases). TRBV23-1 is known as an ORF, though its function is uncertain. V lost 1 base, J lost 9 bases, and 13 bases lay in between. There are 15 residues in the CDR3.

The chain is built from TRBV2 and TRBJ2-2; D is uncertain. The CDR3 is made up of 15 amino acids. The V end lost 8 bases, the J end lost 1 base, and 14 bases lay between the germline ends. Germline V gene data show CDR1 as SNHLY and CDR2 as FYNNEI. Here the CDR3 reads CASGKVGKNTGELFF. The CDR3 region has the DNA TGTGCCAGCGGAAAGGTCGGAAAGAACACCGGGGAGCTGTTTTTT.

The chain combines TRBV29-1 with TRBJ1-4; D call uncertain. Trimming took 5 bases from V and 0 from J, leaving 10 bases between them. This CDR3 comprises 14 residues. Germline-derived CDR1 and CDR2 are SQVTM and ANQGSEA. CDR3 nucleotide sequence: TGCAGCGTTACGGATTCAACAACTAATGAAAAACTGTTTTTT. Encoded protein: CSVTDSTTNEKLFF.